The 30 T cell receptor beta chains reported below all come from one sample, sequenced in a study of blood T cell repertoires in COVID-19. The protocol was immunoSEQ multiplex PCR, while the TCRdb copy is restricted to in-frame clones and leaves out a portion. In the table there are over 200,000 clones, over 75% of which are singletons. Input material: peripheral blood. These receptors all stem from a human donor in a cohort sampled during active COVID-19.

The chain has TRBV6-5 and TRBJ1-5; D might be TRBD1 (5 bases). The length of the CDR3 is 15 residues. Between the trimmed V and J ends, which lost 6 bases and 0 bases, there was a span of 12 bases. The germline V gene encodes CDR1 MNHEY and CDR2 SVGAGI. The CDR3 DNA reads TGTGCCAGCAGCGCGGGACTGCTTAGCAATCAGCCCCAGCATTTT. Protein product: CASSAGLLSNQPQHF.

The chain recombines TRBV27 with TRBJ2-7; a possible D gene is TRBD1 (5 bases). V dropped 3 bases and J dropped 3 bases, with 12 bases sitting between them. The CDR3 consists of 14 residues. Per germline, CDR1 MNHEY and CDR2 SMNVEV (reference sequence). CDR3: CASSFDSSHYEQYF. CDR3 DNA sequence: TGTGCCAGCAGTTTCGACAGCTCCCACTACGAGCAGTACTTC.

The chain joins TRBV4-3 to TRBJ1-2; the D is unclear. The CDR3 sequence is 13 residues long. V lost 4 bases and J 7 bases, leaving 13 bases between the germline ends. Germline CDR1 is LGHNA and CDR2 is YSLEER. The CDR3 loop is CASSLESQFGYTF. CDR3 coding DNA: TGCGCCAGCAGCCTAGAATCGCAGTTTGGCTACACCTTC.

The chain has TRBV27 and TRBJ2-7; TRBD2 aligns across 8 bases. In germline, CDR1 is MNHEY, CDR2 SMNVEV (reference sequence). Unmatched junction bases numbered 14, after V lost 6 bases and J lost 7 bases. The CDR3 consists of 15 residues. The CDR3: CASRFTTGGAREQYF. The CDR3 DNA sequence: TGTGCCAGCAGGTTTACCACGGGGGGGGCGCGTGAGCAGTACTTC.

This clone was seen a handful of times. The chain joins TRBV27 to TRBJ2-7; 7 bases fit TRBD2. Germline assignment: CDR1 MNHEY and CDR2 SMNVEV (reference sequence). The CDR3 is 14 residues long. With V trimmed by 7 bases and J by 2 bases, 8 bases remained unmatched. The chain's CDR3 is CASIPLRGAYEQYF. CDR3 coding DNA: TGTGCCAGCATCCCCCTCCGGGGGGCCTACGAGCAGTACTTC.

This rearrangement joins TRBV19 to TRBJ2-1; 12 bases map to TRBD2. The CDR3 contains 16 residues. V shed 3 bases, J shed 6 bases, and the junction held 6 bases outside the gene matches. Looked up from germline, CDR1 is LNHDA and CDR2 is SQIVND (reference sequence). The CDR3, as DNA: TGTGCCAGTAGTATTGTCCTAGCGGGAGGGCGCAATGAGCAGTTCTTC. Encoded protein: CASSIVLAGGRNEQFF.

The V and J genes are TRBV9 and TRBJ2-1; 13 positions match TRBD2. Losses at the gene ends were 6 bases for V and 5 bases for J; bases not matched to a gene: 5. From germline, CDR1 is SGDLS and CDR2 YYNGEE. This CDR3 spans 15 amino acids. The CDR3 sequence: CASTKGTSGNNEQFF. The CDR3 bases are TGTGCCAGCACCAAAGGGACTAGCGGGAACAATGAGCAGTTCTTC. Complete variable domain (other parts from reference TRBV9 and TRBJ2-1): DSGVTQTPKHLITATGQRVTLRCSPRSGDLSVYWYQQSLDQGLQFLIQYYNGEERAKGNILERFSAQQFPDLHSELNLSSLELGDSALYFCASTKGTSGNNEQFFGPGTRLTVL.

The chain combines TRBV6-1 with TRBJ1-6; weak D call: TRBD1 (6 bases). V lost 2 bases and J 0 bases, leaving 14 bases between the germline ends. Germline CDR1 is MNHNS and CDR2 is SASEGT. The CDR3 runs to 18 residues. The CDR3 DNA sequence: TGTGCCAGCAGTGAAAAAAGAACAGGGAGCTCCTATAATTCACCCCTCCACTTT. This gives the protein CASSEKRTGSSYNSPLHF.

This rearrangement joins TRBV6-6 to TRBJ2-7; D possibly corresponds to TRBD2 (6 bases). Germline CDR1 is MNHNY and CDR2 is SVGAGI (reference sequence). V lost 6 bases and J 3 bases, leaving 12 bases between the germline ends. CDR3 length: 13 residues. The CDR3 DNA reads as TGTGCCAGCAGCCCGACTAGAAGCTACGAGCAGTACTTC. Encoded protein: CASSPTRSYEQYF.

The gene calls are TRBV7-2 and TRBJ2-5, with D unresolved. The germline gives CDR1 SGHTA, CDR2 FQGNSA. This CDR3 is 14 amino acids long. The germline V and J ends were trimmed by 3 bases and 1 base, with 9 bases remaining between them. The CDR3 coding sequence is TGTGCCAGCAGCTTCTTCAGAATCCAAGAGACCCAGTACTTC. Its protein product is CASSFFRIQETQYF.

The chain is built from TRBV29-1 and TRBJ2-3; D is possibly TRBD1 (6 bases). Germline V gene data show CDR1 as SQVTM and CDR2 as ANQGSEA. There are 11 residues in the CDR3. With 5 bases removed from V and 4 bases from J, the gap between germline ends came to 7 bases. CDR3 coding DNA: TGCAGCGTTACAGGGCCAGATACGCAGTATTTT. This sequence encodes CSVTGPDTQYF.

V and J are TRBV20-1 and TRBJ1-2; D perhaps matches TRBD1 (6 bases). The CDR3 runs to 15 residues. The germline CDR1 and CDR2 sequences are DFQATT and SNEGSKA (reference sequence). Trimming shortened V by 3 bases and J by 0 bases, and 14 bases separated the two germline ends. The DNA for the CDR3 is TGCAGTGCTAGTAGGGGGTCAGACACTAACTATGGCTACACCTTC. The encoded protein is CSASRGSDTNYGYTF.

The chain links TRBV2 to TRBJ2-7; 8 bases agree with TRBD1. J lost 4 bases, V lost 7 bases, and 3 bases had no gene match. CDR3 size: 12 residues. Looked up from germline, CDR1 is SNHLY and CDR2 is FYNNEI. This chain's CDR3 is CASNRGVYEQYF. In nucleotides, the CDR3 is TGTGCCAGCAACAGGGGGGTATACGAGCAGTACTTC.

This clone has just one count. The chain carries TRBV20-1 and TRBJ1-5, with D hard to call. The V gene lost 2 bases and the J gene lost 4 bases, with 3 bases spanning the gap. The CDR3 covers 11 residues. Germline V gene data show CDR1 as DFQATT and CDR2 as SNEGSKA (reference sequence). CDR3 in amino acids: CSARQNQPQHF. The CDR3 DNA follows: TGCAGTGCTAGACAGAATCAGCCCCAGCATTTT.

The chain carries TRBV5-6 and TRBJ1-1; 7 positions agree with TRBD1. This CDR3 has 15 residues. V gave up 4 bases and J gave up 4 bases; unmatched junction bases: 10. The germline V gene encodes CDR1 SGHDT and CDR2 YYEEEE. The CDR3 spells CASSPSDRASTEAFF. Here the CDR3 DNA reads TGTGCCAGCAGCCCTTCAGACAGGGCGAGCACTGAAGCTTTCTTT.

The CDR3 loop reads CASSRTGGSGYTF. CDR3 in DNA: TGTGCCAGCAGCCGGACAGGGGGCAGTGGCTACACCTTC. The V gene is TRBV6-5, the J gene TRBJ1-2; 11 positions agree with TRBD1. There are 13 residues in the CDR3. The germline CDR1 and CDR2 sequences are MNHEY and SVGAGI. With 6 bases clipped from V and 7 bases from J, the junction kept 4 bases outside the gene matches.

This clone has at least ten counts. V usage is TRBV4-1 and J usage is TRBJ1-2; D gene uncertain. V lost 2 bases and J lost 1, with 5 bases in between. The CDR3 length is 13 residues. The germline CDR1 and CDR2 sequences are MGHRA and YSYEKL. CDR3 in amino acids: CASSQTDNYGYTF. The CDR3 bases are TGCGCCAGCAGCCAAACAGATAACTATGGCTACACCTTC.

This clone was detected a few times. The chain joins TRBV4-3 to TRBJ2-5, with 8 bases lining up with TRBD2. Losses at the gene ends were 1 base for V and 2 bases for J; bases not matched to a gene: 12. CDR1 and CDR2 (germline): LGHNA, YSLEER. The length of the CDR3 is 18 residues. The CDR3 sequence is CASSQVGSLADDQETQYF. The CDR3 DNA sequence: TGCGCCAGCAGCCAAGTGGGCTCACTAGCGGACGATCAAGAGACCCAGTACTTC.

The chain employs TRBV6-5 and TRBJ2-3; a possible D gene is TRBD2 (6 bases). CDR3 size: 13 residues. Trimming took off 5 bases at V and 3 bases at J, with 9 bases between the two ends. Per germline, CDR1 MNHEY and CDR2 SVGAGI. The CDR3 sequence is CASSNAGTDTQYF. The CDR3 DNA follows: TGTGCCAGCAGTAATGCGGGGACAGATACGCAGTATTTT.

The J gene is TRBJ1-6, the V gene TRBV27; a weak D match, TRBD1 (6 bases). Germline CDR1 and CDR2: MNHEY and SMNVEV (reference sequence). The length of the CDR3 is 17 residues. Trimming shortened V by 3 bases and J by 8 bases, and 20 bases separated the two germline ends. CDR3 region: CASSFQGRAIRDSPLHF. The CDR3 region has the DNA TGTGCCAGCAGTTTTCAGGGGCGGGCTATAAGGGATTCACCCCTCCACTTT.

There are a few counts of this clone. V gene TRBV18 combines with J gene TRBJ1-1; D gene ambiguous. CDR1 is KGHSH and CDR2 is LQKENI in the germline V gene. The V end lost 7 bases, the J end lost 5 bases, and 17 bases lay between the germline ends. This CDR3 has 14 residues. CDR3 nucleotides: TGTGCCAGCTTATCCTCCGGGAAGGGAACTGAAGCTTTCTTT. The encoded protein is CASLSSGKGTEAFF.

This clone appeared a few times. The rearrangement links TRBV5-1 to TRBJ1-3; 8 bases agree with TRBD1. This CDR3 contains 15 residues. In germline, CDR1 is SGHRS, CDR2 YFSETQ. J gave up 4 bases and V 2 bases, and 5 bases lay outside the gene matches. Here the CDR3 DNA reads TGCGCCAGCAGCTTACAGGGGGAGATAGGAAACACCATATATTTT. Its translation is CASSLQGEIGNTIYF.

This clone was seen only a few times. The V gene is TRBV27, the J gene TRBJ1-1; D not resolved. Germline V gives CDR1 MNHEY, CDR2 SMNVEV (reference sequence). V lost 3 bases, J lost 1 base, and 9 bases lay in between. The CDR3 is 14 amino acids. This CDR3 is CASSLRAPNTEAFF. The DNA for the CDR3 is TGTGCCAGCAGTTTGAGGGCGCCGAACACTGAAGCTTTCTTT.

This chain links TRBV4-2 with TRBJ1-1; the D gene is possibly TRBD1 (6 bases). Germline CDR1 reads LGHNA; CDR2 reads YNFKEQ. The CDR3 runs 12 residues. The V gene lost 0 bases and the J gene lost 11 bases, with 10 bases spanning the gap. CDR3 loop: CASSQDRGVAFF. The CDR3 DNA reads TGTGCCAGCAGCCAAGACAGGGGTGTCGCTTTCTTT.

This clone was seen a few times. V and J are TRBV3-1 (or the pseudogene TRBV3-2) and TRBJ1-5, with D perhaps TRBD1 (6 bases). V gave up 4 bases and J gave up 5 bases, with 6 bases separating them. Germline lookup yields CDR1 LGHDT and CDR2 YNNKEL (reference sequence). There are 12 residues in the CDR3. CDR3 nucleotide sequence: TGTGCCAGCAGCCCAGGGGATCAGCCCCAGCATTTT. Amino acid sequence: CASSPGDQPQHF.

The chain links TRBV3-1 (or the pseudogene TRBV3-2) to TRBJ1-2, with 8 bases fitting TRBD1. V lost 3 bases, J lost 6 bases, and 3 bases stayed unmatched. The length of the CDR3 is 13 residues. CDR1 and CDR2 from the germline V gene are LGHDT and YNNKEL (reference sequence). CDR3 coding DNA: TGTGCCAGCAGCCATCGGACAGGGCATGGCTACACCTTC. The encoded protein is CASSHRTGHGYTF.

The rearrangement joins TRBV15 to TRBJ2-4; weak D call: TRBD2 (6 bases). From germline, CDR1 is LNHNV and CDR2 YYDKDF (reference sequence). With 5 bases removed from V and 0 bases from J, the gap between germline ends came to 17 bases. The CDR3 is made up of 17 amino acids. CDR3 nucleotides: TGTGCCACCAGCCCGGGAGTAGGGTTTGGAGCCAAAAACATTCAGTACTTC. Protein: CATSPGVGFGAKNIQYF. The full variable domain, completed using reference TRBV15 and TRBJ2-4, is DAMVIQNPRYQVTQFGKPVTLSCSQTLNHNVMYWYQQKSSQAPKLLFHYYDKDFNNEADTPDNFQSRRPNTSFCFLDIRSPGLGDTAMYLCATSPGVGFGAKNIQYFGAGTRLSVL.

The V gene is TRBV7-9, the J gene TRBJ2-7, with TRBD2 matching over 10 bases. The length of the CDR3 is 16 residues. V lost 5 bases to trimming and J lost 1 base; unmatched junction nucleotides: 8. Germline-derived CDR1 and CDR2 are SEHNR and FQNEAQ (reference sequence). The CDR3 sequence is CASSPPSGRASYEQYF. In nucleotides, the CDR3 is TGTGCCAGCAGCCCCCCCAGCGGGAGGGCATCCTACGAGCAGTACTTC.

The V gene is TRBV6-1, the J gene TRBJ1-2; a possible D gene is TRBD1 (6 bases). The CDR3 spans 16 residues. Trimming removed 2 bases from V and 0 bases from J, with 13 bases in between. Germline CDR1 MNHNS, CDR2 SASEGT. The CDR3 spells CASSELAGAANYGYTF. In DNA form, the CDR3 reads TGTGCCAGCAGTGAATTGGCAGGGGCAGCTAACTATGGCTACACCTTC.

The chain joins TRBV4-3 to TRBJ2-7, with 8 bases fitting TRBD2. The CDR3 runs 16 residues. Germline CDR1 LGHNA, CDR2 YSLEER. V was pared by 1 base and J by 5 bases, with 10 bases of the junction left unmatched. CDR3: CASSQGISSGYDEQYF. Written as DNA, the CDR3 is TGCGCCAGCAGCCAAGGAATCTCTAGCGGGTACGACGAGCAGTACTTC.